The text below deals with one T cell receptor beta chain. Its antigen specificity is not known. Nothing much larger sits one base from this clone, and base qualities are not available. The data stem from a study of blood T cell repertoires in COVID-19 (dated by TCRdb to 2020 to 2021). For the study in its entirety: Samples covering the acute and convalescent phases of COVID-19 were provided by collaborators in the United States, Italy and Spain. The material from the prospective study consisted of cDNA or gDNA derived from T cells, B-cell-depleted T cells, or PBMCs. Deeply sampled blood TCRbeta repertoires from subjects exposed to, actively infected with, or recovered from COVID-19 were included in the dataset. The repertoires were released in a freely available public database intended as a resource for research on the immune response to SARS-CoV-2. The samples were drawn from the first 160 participants of the ongoing ImmuneRACE study and from 1,254 subjects provided by 6 global collaborators. Nearly every sample came with metadata listing a de-identified subject ID, COVID-19 status, age in years and sex. Where HLA class I and class II types were available, the types were taken from metadata supplied by the sample provider, not from assay-based typing. What the study reported, not specific to this receptor: How much clinical and demographic metadata was included differed by source and by participant, and the metadata was provided uncurated.

In the prospective study, participants were roughly 18 to 95 years old, resided in about two dozen geographic areas of the United States, and were enrolled through a virtual design. To assign participants to cohorts, the prospective study relied on clinical history that participants themselves reported in a screening survey and a study questionnaire. Recovered participants in ImmuneRACE Cohort 3 were defined by two consecutive negative NP/OP PCR tests, clearance by a healthcare professional, or resolution of symptoms. In the prospective study, mobile phlebotomists collected whole blood, serum and a nasopharyngeal or oropharyngeal swab from each participant. Participants in the prospective study had the option to provide additional blood draws and questionnaires over an approximately 2-month period. Prospective study blood samples were shipped either frozen or at room temperature before DNA extraction.

TCRbeta CDR3 regions were amplified from genomic DNA by means of the immunoSEQ Assay, a bias-controlled multiplex PCR. In the authors' own workflow: The number of nucleated cells in each sample was estimated by amplification of reference gene primers within the assay. Sequence reads were collapsed and filtered to measure the absolute abundance of every unique TCRbeta CDR3 rearrangement. For each sample, productive Simpson clonality was calculated by taking the square root of Simpson's diversity index across productive rearrangements. TCRdb retrieved this table from immuneACCESS and kept in-frame rearrangements only. Not all clones are present; in checked studies, unresolved V genes account for under half, and no reason is known for the remainder. The V and J calls and clone size come from that table; D and trimming were worked out from the DNA. Present in this sample are 250,000 to 300,000 clones, roughly 88% of which were seen just once. Of the sample, around 0.92% is held by the ten largest clones.

The TCR was taken from a woman aged 25-40 years who had recovered from COVID-19. Specimen: PBMCs or T cells enriched from blood (not recorded which).

The CDR3 region has the sequence CATKQGNTEAFF. In nucleotides, the sequence is TGTGCCACCAAACAGGGGAACACTGAAGCTTTCTTT. The rearrangement combines TRBV15 with TRBJ1-1; the D segment could be TRBD1, given 6 matching bases. Relative to germline, V is 7 bases shorter and J is 1 base shorter, with 7 bases between their ends. Looking up the germline V gene (reference sequence) yields CDR1 LNHNV and CDR2 YYDKDF. The CDR3 spans 12 residues, from the cysteine through the phenylalanine. CDR3 DNA is the only sequence kept; it has 36 bases, read in frame from the first base.